This T cell receptor beta chain was found in a study of human T cells and chemical hapten exposure. Looking at the study overall: TCR yield per sample varied, mainly due to pooled library volumes.

A single record per CDR3 protein comes from TCRdb applying MiXCR to the RACE reads. The sample records around 120,000 distinct CDR3 sequences, approximately 11% being singletons. The time point was: patch test 1, 2 weeks after DPC sensitization. As for treatment: therapeutic diphenylcyclopropenone sensitization with weekly scalp DPC. This clonotype has a single count. The junction and the germline gene differ at one end; a read error may be behind it. Germline V gene lookup returns CDR1 SEHNR and CDR2 FQNEAQ (reference sequence). The CDR3 loop spans 8 amino acids. The V call is TRBV7-9, the J call TRBJ1-2; D gene unclear. The sample in question was whole blood, obtained in connection with sensitization to the hapten diphenylcyclopropenone (DPC). The TCR comes from a middle-aged woman with alopecia areata. Some clones in this sample may be carry-over from other donors' samples. CDR3 amino acids: CASSSLSF. Here the CDR3 DNA reads TGTGCCAGCAGCTCCTTATCCTTC.